These 15 T cell receptor beta chains were all obtained from the same sample, sequenced in a study of cytomegalovirus exposure and HLA in healthy donors. The primer mix had 60 Vbeta and 13 Jbeta primers. The data were produced by immunoSEQ multiplex PCR, yet TCRdb's version contains in-frame clones alone and is incomplete. The sample yields 90,000 to 120,000 clones, approximately 81% seen once. The sample comprised PBMCs. The source is a man under 40 in good health and CMV-seronegative.

This clone came up a few times. J is TRBJ1-2 and V is TRBV30, with 10 nucleotides matching TRBD1. Per the germline V gene, CDR1 is GTSNPN and CDR2 is SVGIG (reference sequence). V lost 2 bases, J lost 2 bases, and 2 bases stayed unmatched. This CDR3 comprises 14 residues. The CDR3 protein is CAWSWGQGNYGYTF. DNA for the CDR3: TGTGCCTGGAGTTGGGGACAGGGGAACTATGGCTACACCTTC.

The sample holds one count of this clone. J is TRBJ1-1 and V is TRBV19, with D possibly TRBD1 on 6 matching bases. The germline V and J ends were trimmed by 6 bases and 8 bases, with 16 bases remaining between them. The CDR3 runs 13 residues. Germline CDR1 is LNHDA and CDR2 is SQIVND (reference sequence). CDR3 amino acids: CASSLQGGGEAFF. In DNA, the CDR3 is TGTGCCAGTAGCCTCCAAGGGGGGGGCGAAGCTTTCTTT.

V usage is TRBV30 and J usage is TRBJ1-4; tentatively, D is TRBD1 (5 bases). V dropped 1 base and J dropped 5 bases, with 17 bases sitting between them. This CDR3 is 16 amino acids long. Germline loops: CDR1 GTSNPN, CDR2 SVGIG (reference sequence). The CDR3 is CAWSGFTLGGNEKLFF. The CDR3 DNA follows: TGTGCCTGGAGTGGGTTTACCCTGGGGGGGAATGAAAAACTGTTTTTT.

This clone was seen only a few times. The chain links TRBV6-1 to TRBJ2-1, with 8 bases fitting TRBD1. CDR1 is MNHNS, CDR2 SASEGT, per germline. Trimming removed 0 bases from V and 9 bases from J; junction bases left unmatched: 7. The CDR3 loop spans 15 amino acids. The CDR3 spells CASSEARQGLREQFF. The CDR3 DNA reads as TGTGCCAGCAGTGAAGCGCGACAGGGGCTCCGTGAGCAGTTCTTC.

V usage is TRBV4-2 and J usage is TRBJ2-3; 8 nucleotides line up with TRBD1. In germline, CDR1 is LGHNA, CDR2 YNFKEQ. J was trimmed by 5 bases and V by 8 bases; bases with no gene match: 3. This CDR3 contains 12 residues. The CDR3: CASRDRQDTQYF. DNA for the CDR3: TGTGCCAGCCGGGACAGGCAAGATACGCAGTATTTT.

The chain combines TRBV6-5 with TRBJ2-5; 8 bases are a match to TRBD1. Germline values: CDR1 MNHEY, CDR2 SVGAGI. V shed 4 bases and J 5 bases; nucleotides not matched to a gene: 3. The CDR3 is made up of 13 amino acids. CDR3 sequence reads: CASSLDREETQYF. The CDR3 DNA is TGTGCCAGCAGTTTGGACAGGGAGGAGACCCAGTACTTC.

This sequence joins TRBV28 and TRBJ1-4, with TRBD1 as a possible D gene (6 bases). Trimming removed 6 bases at V and 0 bases at J, with 14 bases between. In germline, CDR1 is MDHEN, CDR2 SYDVKM. The CDR3 totals 16 residues. CDR3 DNA sequence: TGTGCCAGCAGCACAAACAGGGCTGCAACTAATGAAAAACTGTTTTTT. Its translation is CASSTNRAATNEKLFF.

The CDR3 region has the DNA TGTGCCAGCTCAGCCGACAGGGGGCGGGCGAAAGCTTTCTTT. Protein product: CASSADRGRAKAFF. The gene calls are TRBV18 and TRBJ1-1, with TRBD1 identical over 10 bases. CDR1 and CDR2 from the germline V gene are KGHSH and LQKENI. This CDR3 region has 14 residues. Trimming took 5 bases from V and 9 from J; bases not matched to a gene: 9.

V and J are TRBV4-2 and TRBJ2-2; D may be TRBD2 (6 bases). The CDR3 runs 15 residues. Trimming cost V 1 base and J 6 bases, with 12 bases left between them. Germline CDR1 reads LGHNA; CDR2 reads YNFKEQ. The CDR3 spells CASSQGGTWPGELFF. CDR3 in DNA: TGTGCCAGCAGCCAAGGGGGGACTTGGCCCGGGGAGCTGTTTTTT.

V and J are TRBV2 and TRBJ2-1, with 8 bases identical to TRBD2. Germline V CDR1 and CDR2: SNHLY, FYNNEI. The CDR3 runs 15 residues. The CDR3 sequence: CAALGPGGKYNEQFF. CDR3 nucleotides: TGTGCAGCCCTTGGGCCGGGAGGGAAGTACAATGAGCAGTTCTTC.

The chain is built from TRBV30 and TRBJ1-3; 9 bases match TRBD1. The CDR3 is 15 residues long. The V gene's germline CDR1 is GTSNPN and CDR2 SVGIG (reference sequence). The trim removed 3 bases at V and 4 bases at J, leaving 7 bases unmatched. This chain's CDR3 is CAWRKDRGYGNTIYF. CDR3 in DNA: TGTGCCTGGAGGAAAGACAGGGGGTACGGAAACACCATATATTTT.

The J gene is TRBJ2-7, the V gene TRBV10-1, with 7 bases matching TRBD1. V lost 0 bases and J lost 2; bases outside the gene matches: 7. This CDR3 spans 16 amino acids. Germline CDR1 is WNHNN and CDR2 is SYGVQD (reference sequence). The CDR3 nucleotides read TGCGCCAGCAGTGAGTCGAGGCGGACAGGACCCTACGAGCAGTACTTC. Residues: CASSESRRTGPYEQYF.

This clone occurred a few times. The chain links TRBV6-1 to TRBJ1-5; D ambiguous. The germline V and J ends were trimmed by 8 bases and 2 bases, with 13 bases remaining between them. CDR1 is MNHNS and CDR2 is SASEGT in the germline V gene. This CDR3 is 14 amino acids long. CDR3 in amino acids: CASQRYTGNQPQHF. The CDR3 nucleotides are TGTGCCAGCCAACGTTATACGGGCAATCAGCCCCAGCATTTT.

The rearrangement joins TRBV5-1 to TRBJ2-7; the D is unclear. This CDR3 has 14 amino acids. CDR1 is SGHRS and CDR2 is YFSETQ in the germline V gene. V lost 1 base to trimming and J lost 3 bases, with 11 bases between them. CDR3 amino acids: CASSLLPGNYEQYF. Written as DNA, the CDR3 is TGCGCCAGCAGCTTGCTACCGGGTAACTACGAGCAGTACTTC.

This clone was picked up one time. The chain links TRBV27 to TRBJ2-7, with 7 bases identical to TRBD1. The CDR3 length is 14 residues. CDR1 is MNHEY and CDR2 is SMNVEV in the germline V gene (reference sequence). The junction had 8 bases not matched to a gene; V was cut back by 6 bases and J by 3 bases. The CDR3 loop is CASSLDRAHYEQYF. The CDR3 DNA sequence: TGTGCCAGCAGCCTAGACAGGGCCCACTACGAGCAGTACTTC.